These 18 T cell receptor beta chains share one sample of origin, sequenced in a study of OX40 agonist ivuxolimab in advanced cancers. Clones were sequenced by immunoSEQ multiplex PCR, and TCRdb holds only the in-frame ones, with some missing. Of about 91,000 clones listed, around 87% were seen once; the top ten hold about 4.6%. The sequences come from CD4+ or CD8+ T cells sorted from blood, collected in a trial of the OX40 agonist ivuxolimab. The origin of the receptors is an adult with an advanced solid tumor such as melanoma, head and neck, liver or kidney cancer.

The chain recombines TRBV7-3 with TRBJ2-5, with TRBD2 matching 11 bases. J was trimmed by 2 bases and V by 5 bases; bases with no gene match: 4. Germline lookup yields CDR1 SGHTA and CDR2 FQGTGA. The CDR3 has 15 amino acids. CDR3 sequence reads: CASSPGTSGQETQYF. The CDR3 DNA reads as TGTGCCAGCAGCCCTGGGACTAGCGGTCAAGAGACCCAGTACTTC.

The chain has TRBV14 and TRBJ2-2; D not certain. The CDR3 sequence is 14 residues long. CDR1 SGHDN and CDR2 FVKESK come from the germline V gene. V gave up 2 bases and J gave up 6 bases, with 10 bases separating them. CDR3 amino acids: CASSQPLVSGELFF. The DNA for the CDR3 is TGTGCCAGCAGCCAACCTCTAGTGTCCGGGGAGCTGTTTTTT.

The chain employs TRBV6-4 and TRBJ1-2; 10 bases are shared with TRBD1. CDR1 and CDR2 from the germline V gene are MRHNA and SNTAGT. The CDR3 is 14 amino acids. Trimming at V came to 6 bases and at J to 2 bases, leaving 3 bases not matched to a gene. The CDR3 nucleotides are TGTGCCAGCAGGGGGACAGGGGACAACTATGGCTACACCTTC. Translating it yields CASRGTGDNYGYTF.

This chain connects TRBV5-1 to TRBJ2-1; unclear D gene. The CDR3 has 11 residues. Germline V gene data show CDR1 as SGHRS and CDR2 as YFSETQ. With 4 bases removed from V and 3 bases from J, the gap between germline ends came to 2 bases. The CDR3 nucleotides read TGCGCCAGCAGCGACTACAATGAGCAGTTCTTC. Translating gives CASSDYNEQFF.

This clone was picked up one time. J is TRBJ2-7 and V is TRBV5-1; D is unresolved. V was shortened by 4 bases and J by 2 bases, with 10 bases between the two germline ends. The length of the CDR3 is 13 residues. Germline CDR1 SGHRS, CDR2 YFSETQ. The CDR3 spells CASSKDSPYEQYV. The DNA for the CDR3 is TGCGCCAGCAGCAAGGATTCTCCCTACGAGCAGTACGTC.

CDR3 protein: CASSETGALNTEAFF. The CDR3 DNA sequence: TGTGCCAGCAGTGAGACAGGGGCCCTGAACACTGAAGCTTTCTTT. The gene calls are TRBV28 and TRBJ1-1; TRBD1 agrees at 8 bases. Unmatched junction bases numbered 5, after V lost 5 bases and J lost 0 bases. The CDR3 length is 15 residues. Germline V lookup: CDR1 MDHEN, CDR2 SYDVKM.

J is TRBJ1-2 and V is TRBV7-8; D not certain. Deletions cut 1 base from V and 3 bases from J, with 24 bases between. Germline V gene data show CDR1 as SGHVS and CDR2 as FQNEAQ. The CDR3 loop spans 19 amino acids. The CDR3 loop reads CASSLDRAAAESLYYGYTF. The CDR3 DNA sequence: TGTGCCAGCAGCTTAGATCGTGCGGCAGCTGAGTCTCTATACTATGGCTACACCTTC.

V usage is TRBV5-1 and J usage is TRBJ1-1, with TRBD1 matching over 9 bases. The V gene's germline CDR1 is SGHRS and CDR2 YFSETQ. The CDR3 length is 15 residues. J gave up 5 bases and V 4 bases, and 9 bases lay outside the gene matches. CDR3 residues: CASSDRQGVGTEAFF. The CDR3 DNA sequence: TGCGCCAGCAGCGACCGACAGGGGGTAGGGACTGAAGCTTTCTTT.

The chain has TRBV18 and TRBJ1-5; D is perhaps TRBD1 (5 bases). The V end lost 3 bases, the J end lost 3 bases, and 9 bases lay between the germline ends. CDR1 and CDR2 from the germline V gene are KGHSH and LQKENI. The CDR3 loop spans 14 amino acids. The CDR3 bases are TGTGCCAGCTCACCTCAGGGCTCCAATCAGCCCCAGCATTTT. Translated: CASSPQGSNQPQHF.

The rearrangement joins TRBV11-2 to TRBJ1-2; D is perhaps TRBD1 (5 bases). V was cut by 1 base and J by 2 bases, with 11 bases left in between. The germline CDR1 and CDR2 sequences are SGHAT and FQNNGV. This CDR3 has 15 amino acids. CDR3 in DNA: TGTGCCAGCAGCTTAGGCGGGGCAGGGAACTATGGCTACACCTTC. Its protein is CASSLGGAGNYGYTF. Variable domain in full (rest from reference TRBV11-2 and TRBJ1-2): EAGVAQSPRYKIIEKRQSVAFWCNPISGHATLYWYQQILGQGPKLLIQFQNNGVVDDSQLPKDRFSAERLKGVDSTLKIQPAKLEDSAVYLCASSLGGAGNYGYTFGSGTRLTVV.

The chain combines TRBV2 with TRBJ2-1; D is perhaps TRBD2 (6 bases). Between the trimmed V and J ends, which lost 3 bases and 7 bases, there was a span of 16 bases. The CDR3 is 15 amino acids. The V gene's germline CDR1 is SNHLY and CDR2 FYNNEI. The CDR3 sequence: CASSDILTEGNEQFF. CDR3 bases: TGTGCCAGCAGTGATATCCTAACGGAGGGGAATGAGCAGTTCTTC.

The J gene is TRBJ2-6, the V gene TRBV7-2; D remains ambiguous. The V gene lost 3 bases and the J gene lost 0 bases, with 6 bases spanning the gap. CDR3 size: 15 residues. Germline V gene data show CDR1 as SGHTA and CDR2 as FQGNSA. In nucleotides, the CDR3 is TGTGCCAGCAGCTTCGAAAGCTCTGGGGCCAACGTCCTGACTTTC. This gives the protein CASSFESSGANVLTF.

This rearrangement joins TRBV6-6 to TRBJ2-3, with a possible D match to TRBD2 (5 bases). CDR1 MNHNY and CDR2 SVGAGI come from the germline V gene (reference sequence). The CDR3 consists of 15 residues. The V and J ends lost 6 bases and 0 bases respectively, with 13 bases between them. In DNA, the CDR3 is TGTGCCAGCAGAATGTGGAGCGGAAGCACAGATACGCAGTATTTT. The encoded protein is CASRMWSGSTDTQYF.

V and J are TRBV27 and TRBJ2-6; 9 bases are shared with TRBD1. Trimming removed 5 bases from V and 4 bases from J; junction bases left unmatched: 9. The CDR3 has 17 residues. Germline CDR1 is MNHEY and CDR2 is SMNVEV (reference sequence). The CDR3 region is CASSLTGTGPGANVLTF. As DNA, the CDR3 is TGTGCCAGCAGTCTCACCGGGACAGGGCCGGGGGCCAACGTCCTGACTTTC.

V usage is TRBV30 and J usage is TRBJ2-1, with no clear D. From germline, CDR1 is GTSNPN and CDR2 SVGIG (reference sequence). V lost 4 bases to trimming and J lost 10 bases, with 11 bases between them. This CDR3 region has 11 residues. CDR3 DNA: TGTGCCTGGAAAGTTAAGACGGAGCAGTTCTTC. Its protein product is CAWKVKTEQFF.

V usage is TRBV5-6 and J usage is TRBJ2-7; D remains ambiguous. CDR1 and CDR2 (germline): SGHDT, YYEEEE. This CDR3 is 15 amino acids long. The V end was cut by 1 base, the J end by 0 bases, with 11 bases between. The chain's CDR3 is CASSLSLETSYEQYF. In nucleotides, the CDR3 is TGTGCCAGCAGCTTGTCGCTGGAGACCTCCTACGAGCAGTACTTC.

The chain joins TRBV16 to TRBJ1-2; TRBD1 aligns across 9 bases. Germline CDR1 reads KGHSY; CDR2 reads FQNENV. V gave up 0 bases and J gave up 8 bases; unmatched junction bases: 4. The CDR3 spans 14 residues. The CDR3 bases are TGTGCCAGCAGCCAATCAGGACAGGGGAGAGGCTACACCTTC. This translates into CASSQSGQGRGYTF.

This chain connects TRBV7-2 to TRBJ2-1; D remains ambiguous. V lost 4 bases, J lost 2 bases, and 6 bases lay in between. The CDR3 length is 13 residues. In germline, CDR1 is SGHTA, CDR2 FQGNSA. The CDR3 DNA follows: TGTGCCAGCAGCTGGGTGCCCTACAATGAGCAGTTCTTC. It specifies CASSWVPYNEQFF.